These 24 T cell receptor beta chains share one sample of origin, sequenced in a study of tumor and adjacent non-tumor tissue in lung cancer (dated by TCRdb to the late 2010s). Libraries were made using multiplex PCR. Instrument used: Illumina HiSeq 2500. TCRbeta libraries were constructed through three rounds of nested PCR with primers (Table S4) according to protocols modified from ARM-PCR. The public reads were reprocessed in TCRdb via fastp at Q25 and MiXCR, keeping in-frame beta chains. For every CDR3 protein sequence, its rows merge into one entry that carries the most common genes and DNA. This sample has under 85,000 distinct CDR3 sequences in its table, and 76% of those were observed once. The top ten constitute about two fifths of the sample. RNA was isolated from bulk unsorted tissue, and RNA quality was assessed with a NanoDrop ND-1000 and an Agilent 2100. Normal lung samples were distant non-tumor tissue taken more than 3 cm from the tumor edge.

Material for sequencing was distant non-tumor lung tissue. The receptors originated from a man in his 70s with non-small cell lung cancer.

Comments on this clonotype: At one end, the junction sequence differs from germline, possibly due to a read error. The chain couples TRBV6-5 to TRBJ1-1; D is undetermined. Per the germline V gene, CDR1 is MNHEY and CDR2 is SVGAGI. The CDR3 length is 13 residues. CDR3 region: CASNRRVNTEVFF. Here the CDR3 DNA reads TGTGCCAGCAATAGACGGGTGAACACTGAAGTTTTCTTT.

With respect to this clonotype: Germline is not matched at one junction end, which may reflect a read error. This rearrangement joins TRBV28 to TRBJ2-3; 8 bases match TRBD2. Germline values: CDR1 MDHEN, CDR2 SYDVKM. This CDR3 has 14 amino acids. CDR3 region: CARSLEAAGDKQYF. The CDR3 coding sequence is TGTGCCAGAAGTTTAGAGGCAGCGGGAGATAAGCAGTATTTT.

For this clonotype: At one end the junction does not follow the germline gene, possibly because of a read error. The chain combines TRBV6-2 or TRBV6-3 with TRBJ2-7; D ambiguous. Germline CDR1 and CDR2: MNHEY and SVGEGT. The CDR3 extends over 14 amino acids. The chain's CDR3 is CASSSLASGYEQNF. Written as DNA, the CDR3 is TGTGCCAGCAGTTCTTTGGCAAGTGGTTACGAGCAGAACTTC.

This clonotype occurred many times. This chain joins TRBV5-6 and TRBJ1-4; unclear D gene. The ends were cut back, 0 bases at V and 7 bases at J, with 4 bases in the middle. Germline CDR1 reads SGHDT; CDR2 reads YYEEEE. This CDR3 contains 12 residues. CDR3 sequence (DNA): TGTGCCAGCAGCTTGGGTTTTGAAAAACTGTTTTTT. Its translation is CASSLGFEKLFF.

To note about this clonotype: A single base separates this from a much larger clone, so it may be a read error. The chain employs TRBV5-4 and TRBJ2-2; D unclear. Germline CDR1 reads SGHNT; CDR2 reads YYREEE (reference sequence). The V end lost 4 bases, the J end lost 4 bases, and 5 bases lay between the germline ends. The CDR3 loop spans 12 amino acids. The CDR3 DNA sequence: TGTGCCAGCAGCCCGATCACCGGGGAGCTGTTTTTT. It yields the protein CASSPITGELFF. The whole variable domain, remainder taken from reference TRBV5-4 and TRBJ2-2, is ETGVTQSPTHLIKTRGQQVTLRCSSQSGHNTVSWYQQALGQGPQFIFQYYREEENGRGNFPPRFSGLQFPNYSSELNVNALELDDSALYLCASSPITGELFFGEGSRLTVL.

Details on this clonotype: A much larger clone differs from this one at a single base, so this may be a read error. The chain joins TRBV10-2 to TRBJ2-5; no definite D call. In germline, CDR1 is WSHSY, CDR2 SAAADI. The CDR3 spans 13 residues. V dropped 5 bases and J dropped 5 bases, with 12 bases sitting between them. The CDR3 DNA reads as TGCGCCAGCAGTTACCCGGTCGCGGAGACCCAGTACTTC. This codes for CASSYPVAETQYF.

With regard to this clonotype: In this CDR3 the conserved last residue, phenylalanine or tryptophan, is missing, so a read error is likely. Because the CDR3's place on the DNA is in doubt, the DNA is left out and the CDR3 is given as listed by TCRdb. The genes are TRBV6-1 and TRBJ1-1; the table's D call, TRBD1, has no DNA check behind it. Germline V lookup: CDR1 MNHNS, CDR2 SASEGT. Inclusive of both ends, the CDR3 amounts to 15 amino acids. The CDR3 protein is CASSERSRVNTEALL.

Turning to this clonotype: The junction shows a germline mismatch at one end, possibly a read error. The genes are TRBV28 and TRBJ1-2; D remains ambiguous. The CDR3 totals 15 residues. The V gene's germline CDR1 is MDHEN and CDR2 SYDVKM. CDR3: CTSSLVGLSGSGYTF. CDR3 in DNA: TGTACCAGCAGTTTGGTCGGACTGTCCGGTAGTGGCTACACCTTC.

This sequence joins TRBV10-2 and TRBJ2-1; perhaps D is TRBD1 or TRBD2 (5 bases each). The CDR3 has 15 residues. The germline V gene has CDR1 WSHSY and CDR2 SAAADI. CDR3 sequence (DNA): TGCGCTAGAAGGTCCCCGGGACCCTCTTCTCATGAAAACTTCTTC. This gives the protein CARRSPGPSSHENFF.

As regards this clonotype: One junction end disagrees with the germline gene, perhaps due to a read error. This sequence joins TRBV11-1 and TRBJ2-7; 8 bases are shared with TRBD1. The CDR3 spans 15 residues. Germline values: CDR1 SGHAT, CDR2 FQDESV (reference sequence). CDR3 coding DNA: TGTGCTAGCAGCTCCTCCGGGACAGGAACCCACGAGCAGTACTTC. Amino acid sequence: CASSSSGTGTHEQYF.

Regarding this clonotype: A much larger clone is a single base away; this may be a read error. As DNA, the CDR3 is TGCAGTGCTAGTGAGGCCGCCACTGTCTGTGGCTACACCTTC. Residues: CSASEAATVCGYTF. The V gene is TRBV20-1, the J gene TRBJ1-2; D remains unclear. Trimming removed 3 bases at V and 7 bases at J, with 18 bases between. The germline gives CDR1 DFQATT, CDR2 SNEGSKA (reference sequence). The CDR3 length is 14 residues.

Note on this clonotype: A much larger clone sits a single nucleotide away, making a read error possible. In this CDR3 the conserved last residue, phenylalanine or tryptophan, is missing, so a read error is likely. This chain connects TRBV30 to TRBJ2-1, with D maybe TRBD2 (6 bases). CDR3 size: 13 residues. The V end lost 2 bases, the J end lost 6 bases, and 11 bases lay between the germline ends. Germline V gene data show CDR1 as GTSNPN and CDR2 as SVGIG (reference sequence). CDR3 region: CAWSSGGGNEQFL. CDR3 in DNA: TGTGCCTGGAGTTCCGGGGGAGGCAATGAGCAGTTCTTA.

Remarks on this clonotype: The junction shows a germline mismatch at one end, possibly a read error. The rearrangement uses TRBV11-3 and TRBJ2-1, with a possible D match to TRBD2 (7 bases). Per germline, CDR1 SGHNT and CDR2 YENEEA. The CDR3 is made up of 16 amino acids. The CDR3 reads CVSGLDRTGGRGEQFF. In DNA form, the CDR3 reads TGTGTCAGCGGCTTAGATCGCACGGGGGGCAGGGGTGAGCAGTTCTTC.

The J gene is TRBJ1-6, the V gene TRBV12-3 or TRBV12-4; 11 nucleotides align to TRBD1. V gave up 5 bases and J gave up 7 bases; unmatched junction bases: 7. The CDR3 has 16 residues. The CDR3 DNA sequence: TGTGCCAGCAGTCCTCGGACAGGGGGCTTAAATTCACCCCTCCACTTT. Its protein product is CASSPRTGGLNSPLHF.

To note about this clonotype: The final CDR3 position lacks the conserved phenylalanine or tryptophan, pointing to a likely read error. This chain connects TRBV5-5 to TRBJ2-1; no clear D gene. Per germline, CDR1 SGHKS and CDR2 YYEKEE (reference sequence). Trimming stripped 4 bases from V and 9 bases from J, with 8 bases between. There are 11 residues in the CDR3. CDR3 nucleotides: TGTGCCAGCAGCCTAGGCTCTGAGCAGTTCTAC. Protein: CASSLGSEQFY.

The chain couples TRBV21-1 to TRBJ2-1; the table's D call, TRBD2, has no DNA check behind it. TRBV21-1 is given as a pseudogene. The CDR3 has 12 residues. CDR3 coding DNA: TGTGCCAGCAGCCAAGGAGGGCCCAAGCAGTTCTTC. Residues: CASSQGGPKQFF.

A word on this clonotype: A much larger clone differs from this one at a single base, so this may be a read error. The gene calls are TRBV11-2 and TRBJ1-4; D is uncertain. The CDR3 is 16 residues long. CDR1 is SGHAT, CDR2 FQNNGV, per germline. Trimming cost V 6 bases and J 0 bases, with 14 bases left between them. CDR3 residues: CASRYSGVATNEKLFF. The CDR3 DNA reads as TGTGCCAGCAGGTATAGTGGGGTTGCAACTAATGAAAAACTGTTTTTT.

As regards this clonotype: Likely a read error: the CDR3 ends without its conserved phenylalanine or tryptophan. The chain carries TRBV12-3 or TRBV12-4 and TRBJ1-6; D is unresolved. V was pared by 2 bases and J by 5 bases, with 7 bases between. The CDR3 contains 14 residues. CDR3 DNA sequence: TGTGCCAGCAGTTTAATGCCGGATAATTCACCCCTCCACTCT. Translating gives CASSLMPDNSPLHS.

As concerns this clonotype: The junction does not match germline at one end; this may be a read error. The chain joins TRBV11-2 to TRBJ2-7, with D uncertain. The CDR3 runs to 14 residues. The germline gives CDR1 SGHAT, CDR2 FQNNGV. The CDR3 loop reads CTSSLVGWDQEKYF. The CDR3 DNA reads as TGTACCAGCAGCTTAGTTGGTTGGGATCAAGAGAAGTACTTC. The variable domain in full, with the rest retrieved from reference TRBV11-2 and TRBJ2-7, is EAGVAQSPRYKIIEKRQSVAFWCNPISGHATLYWYQQILGQGPKLLIQFQNNGVVDDSQLPKDRFSAERLKGVDSTLKIQPAKLEDSAVYLCTSSLVGWDQEKYFGPGTRLTVT.

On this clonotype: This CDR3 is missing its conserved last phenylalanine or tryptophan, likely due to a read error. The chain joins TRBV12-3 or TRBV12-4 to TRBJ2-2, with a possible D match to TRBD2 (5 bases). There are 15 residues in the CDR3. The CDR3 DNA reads TGTGCCAGCAGTCCCCAGCATGGGAACGCCGGGGAACTGTTTCTT. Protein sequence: CASSPQHGNAGELFL.

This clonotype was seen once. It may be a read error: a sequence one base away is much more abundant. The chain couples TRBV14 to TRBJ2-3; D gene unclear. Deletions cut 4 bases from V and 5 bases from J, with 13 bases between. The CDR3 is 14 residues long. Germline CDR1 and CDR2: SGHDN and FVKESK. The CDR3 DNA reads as TGTGCCAGCAGCCGCAACCTCTTGTTAGATACGCAGTATTTT. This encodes CASSRNLLLDTQYF. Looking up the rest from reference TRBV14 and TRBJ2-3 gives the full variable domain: EAGVTQFPSHSVIEKGQTVTLRCDPISGHDNLYWYRRVMGKEIKFLLHFVKESKQDESGMPNNRFLAERTGGTYSTLKVQPAELEDSGVYFCASSRNLLLDTQYFGPGTRLTVL.

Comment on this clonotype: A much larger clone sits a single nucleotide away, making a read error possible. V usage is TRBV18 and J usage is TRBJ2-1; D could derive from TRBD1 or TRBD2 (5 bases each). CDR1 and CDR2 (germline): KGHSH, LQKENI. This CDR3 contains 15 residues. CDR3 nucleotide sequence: TGTTCCAGCTCACCGGGACCAAGCTCCTACAATGAGCAGTTCTTC. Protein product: CSSSPGPSSYNEQFF.

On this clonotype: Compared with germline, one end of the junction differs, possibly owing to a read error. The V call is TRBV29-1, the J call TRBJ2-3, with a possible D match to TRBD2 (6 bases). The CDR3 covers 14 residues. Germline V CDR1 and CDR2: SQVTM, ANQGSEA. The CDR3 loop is CSAGREFGTDTQFF. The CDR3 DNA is TGCAGCGCCGGACGGGAGTTCGGCACGGATACGCAGTTTTTT.

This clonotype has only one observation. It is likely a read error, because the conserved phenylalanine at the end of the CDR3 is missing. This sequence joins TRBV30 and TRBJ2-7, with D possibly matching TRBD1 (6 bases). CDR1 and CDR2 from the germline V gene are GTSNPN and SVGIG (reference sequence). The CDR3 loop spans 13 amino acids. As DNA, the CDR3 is TGCGCCTGGGCCGAAGGGACACCTTACGAGCAGTACTCC. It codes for CAWAEGTPYEQYS.